This record looks at one T cell receptor (beta chain) sequence and its context. Antigen unknown. Patients had received no treatment of any kind before thyroid surgery. CDR1 is SGHAT and CDR2 is FQDESV in the germline V gene (reference sequence). This CDR3 is 18 amino acids long. The sample is drawn from a study of metastatic and nonmetastatic thyroid tumors. Study-level information: Blood and tumor or nodule tissue repertoires from malignant and benign thyroid patients were compared.

Study findings and constraints: According to reports, the diversity of TCR beta was significantly higher in malignant thyroid tumors than in benign nodules, and this held in both blood and tumor samples.

Original methodology: Across clinicopathological groups, CDR3 differences served as the basis for building a distant-metastasis classifier for papillary thyroid cancer. TCRdb re-called clones from the PCR reads using MiXCR. None of the V and J calls come from the authors' own analysis; TCRdb made them. This sample has some 33,000 clones; 15% occur once, and the top ten carry roughly a fifth. J is TRBJ2-4 and V is TRBV11-1, with 10 bases that match TRBD2. The end of the DNA aligns better with TRBJ2-1, so the J call may be wrong. The receptor was derived from a male donor with papillary thyroid cancer or a benign thyroid nodule (not recorded which). Some clones in this sample may be carry-over from other donors' samples. Source material: blood. The CDR3 nucleotides read TGTGCCAGCAGCTCCCCCTCGGGGGTACTAGCGGGATCCGATGAGCAGTTCTTC. It is translated as CASSSPSGVLAGSDEQFF.